This T cell receptor (beta chain) originates from a study of regulatory T cells in long-lasting Graves disease. Whole-study findings and limits: It is possible that accuracy was reduced by the small size of the sample.

Construction of the TCR beta libraries employed iRepertoire HTBI primers in conjunction with Arm-PCR of CDR3 regions. TCRdb reprocessed the multiplex PCR reads via MiXCR and lists one record per CDR3 protein. The sample has about 200,000 distinct CDR3 sequences, 15% to 20% seen once. The time point denotes: newly diagnosed GD, antithyroid drugs for less than 3 months. The TCR library was prepared using RNA isolated from PBMCs. In regard to this clonotype: What it binds is unknown.

The TCR was taken from a female donor with Graves disease. The specimen comprised peripheral blood mononuclear cells (PBMCs), sampled at new diagnosis, from a patient treated with antithyroid drugs.

The CDR3 bases are TGTGCCAGTAGTTCGGGGACAGGGAGCATGAACACTGAAGCTTTCTTT. Translation gives CASSSGTGSMNTEAFF. This chain connects TRBV19 to TRBJ1-1, with 9 bases identical to TRBD1. The V and J ends lost 5 bases and 0 bases, in that order; junction bases with no gene match: 7. Germline lookup yields CDR1 LNHDA and CDR2 SQIVND (reference sequence). CDR3 length equals 16 residues.